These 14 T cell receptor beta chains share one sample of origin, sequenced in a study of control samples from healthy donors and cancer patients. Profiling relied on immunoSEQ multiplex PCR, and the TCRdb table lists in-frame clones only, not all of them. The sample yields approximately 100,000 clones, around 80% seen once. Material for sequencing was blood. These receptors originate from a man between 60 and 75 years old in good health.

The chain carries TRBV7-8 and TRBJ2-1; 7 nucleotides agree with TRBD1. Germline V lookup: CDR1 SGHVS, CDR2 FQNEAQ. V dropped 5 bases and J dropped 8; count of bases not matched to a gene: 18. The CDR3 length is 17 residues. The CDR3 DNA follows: TGTGCCAGCAGCCCAGAAAACAGGGGCACGGGGAAGCATGAGCAGTTCTTC. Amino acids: CASSPENRGTGKHEQFF.

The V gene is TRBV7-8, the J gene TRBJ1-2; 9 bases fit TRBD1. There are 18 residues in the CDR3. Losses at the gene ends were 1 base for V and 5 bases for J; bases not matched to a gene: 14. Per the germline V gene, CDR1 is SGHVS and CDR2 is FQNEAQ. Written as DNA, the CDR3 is TGTGCCAGCAGCTTAGTCCCTCCCGGGACAGGGTCCCTATATGGCTACACCTTC. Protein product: CASSLVPPGTGSLYGYTF.

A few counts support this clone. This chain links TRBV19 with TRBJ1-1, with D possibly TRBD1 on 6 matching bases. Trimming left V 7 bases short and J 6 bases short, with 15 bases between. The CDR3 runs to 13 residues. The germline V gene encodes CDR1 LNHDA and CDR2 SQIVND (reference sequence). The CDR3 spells CASTQGYQPEAFF. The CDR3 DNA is TGTGCCAGTACCCAGGGGTATCAGCCTGAAGCTTTCTTT.

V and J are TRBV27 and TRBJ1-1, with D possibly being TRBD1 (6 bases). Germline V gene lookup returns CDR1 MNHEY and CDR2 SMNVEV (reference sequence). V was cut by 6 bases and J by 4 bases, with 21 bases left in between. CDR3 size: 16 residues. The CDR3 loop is CASSPTGSQGLTEAFF. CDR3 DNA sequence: TGTGCCAGCAGCCCCACCGGGTCGCAGGGGCTCACTGAAGCTTTCTTT.

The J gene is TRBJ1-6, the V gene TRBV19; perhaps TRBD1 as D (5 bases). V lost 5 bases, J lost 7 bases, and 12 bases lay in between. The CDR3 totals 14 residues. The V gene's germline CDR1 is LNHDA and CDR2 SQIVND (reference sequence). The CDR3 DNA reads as TGTGCCAGTAGTGTTAGACAGACAAATTCACCCCTCCACTTT. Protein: CASSVRQTNSPLHF.

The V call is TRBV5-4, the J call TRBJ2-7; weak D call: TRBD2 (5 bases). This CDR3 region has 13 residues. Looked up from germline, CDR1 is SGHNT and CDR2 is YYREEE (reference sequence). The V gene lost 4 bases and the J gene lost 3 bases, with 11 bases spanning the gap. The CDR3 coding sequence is TGTGCCAGCAGCCTGGACTCTTACTACGAGCAGTACTTC. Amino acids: CASSLDSYYEQYF.

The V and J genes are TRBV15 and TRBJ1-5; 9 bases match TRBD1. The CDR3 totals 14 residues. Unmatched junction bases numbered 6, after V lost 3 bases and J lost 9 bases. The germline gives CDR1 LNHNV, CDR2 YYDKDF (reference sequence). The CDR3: CATSRDRGEGPQHF. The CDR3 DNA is TGTGCCACCAGCAGGGACAGGGGCGAAGGGCCCCAGCATTTT. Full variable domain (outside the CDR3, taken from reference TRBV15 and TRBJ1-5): DAMVIQNPRYQVTQFGKPVTLSCSQTLNHNVMYWYQQKSSQAPKLLFHYYDKDFNNEADTPDNFQSRRPNTSFCFLDIRSPGLGDTAMYLCATSRDRGEGPQHFGDGTRLSIL.

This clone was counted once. CDR3 sequence reads: CASSYIVAETQYF. The DNA for the CDR3 is TGTGCCAGCAGTTACATCGTGGCCGAGACCCAGTACTTC. The chain employs TRBV6-2 or TRBV6-3 and TRBJ2-5, with D unclear. Trimming took 2 bases from V and 5 from J, leaving 9 bases between them. This CDR3 contains 13 residues. CDR1 MNHEY and CDR2 SVGEGT come from the germline V gene.

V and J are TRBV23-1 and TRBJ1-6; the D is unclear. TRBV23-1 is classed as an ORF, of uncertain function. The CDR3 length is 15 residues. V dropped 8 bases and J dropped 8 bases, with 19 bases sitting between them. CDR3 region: CASSHGRYCDSPLHF. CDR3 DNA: TGCGCCAGCTCTCACGGACGGTACTGCGATTCACCCCTCCACTTT.

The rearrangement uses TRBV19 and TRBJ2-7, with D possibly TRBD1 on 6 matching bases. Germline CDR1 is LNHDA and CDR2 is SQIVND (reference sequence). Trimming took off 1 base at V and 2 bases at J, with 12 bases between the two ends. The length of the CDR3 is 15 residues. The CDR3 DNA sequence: TGTGCCAGTAGTATAGGAGGGGGTAATGCCTACGAGCAGTACTTC. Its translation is CASSIGGGNAYEQYF.

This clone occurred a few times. CDR3 sequence reads: CASSPPWEGVGEKLFF. The CDR3 DNA is TGTGCCAGCAGCCCCCCCTGGGAGGGGGTGGGTGAAAAACTGTTTTTT. The chain joins TRBV14 to TRBJ1-4; D possibly corresponds to TRBD1 (6 bases). Germline CDR1 is SGHDN and CDR2 is FVKESK. Trimming left V 4 bases short and J 7 bases short, with 19 bases between. The CDR3 extends over 16 amino acids.

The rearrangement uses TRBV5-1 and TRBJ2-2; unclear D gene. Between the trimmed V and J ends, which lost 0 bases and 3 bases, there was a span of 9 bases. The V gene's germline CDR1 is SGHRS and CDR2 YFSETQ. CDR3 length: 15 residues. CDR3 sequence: CASSLVSRDTGELFF. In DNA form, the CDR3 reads TGCGCCAGCAGCTTGGTTTCTAGGGACACCGGGGAGCTGTTTTTT.

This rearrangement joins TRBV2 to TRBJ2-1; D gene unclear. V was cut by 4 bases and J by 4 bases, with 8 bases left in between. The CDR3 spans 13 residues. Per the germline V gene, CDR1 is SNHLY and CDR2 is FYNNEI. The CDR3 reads CASSAARYNEQFF. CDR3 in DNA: TGTGCCAGCAGTGCCGCACGGTACAATGAGCAGTTCTTC.

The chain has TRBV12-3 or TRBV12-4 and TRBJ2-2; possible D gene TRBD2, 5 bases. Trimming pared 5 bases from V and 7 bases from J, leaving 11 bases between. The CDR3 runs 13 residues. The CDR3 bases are TGTGCCAGCAGTACAGCGGATCACGGGGAGCTGTTTTTT. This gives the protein CASSTADHGELFF.